Each of the 20 T cell receptor beta chains below was sequenced from the same sample in a study of Graves' ophthalmopathy and Graves' hyperthyroidism. Amplified material comprised TCR beta CDR3 regions derived from RNA transcripts. HTBI-primed first-round RT-PCR preceded second-round multiplex PCR. Via MiXCR, TCRdb re-called the multiplex PCR reads, giving one row per CDR3 protein. Of around 590,000 distinct CDR3 sequences listed, less than 45% are singletons. Sample: peripheral blood or thyroid tissue (not recorded which). The receptors were sampled from an adult man with Graves' hyperthyroidism.

This clonotype showed up many times. The V call is TRBV11-2, the J call TRBJ2-5; TRBD1 agrees at 7 bases. The CDR3 has 14 amino acids. Germline assignment: CDR1 SGHAT and CDR2 FQNNGV. After removal of 5 bases from V and 4 bases from J, the junction contained 7 bases not matched to a gene. The CDR3 DNA sequence: TGTGCCAGCAGCGTCTTAGGGGGCCGAGAGACCCAGTACTTC. Translated, it gives CASSVLGGRETQYF. The entire variable domain, with the rest obtained from reference TRBV11-2 and TRBJ2-5, is as follows: EAGVAQSPRYKIIEKRQSVAFWCNPISGHATLYWYQQILGQGPKLLIQFQNNGVVDDSQLPKDRFSAERLKGVDSTLKIQPAKLEDSAVYLCASSVLGGRETQYFGPGTRLLVL.

On this clonotype itself: At one end, the junction sequence differs from germline, possibly due to a read error. The V call is TRBV20-1, the J call TRBJ1-4, with 9 bases lining up with TRBD1. Germline-derived CDR1 and CDR2 are DFQATT and SNEGSKA (reference sequence). This CDR3 is built from 15 residues. Here the CDR3 DNA reads TGCAGTGCTAAAAGAGTTTGGACAGGGGTAGAAAAACTATTTTTT. This gives the protein CSAKRVWTGVEKLFF.

The chain is built from TRBV24-1 and TRBJ2-7, with D possibly matching TRBD1 (5 bases). The V gene lost 5 bases and the J gene lost 1 base, with 14 bases spanning the gap. The CDR3 extends over 15 amino acids. Looked up from germline, CDR1 is KGHDR and CDR2 is SFDVKD. The CDR3 here is CATSGPRGESYEQYF. The CDR3 coding sequence is TGTGCCACCAGTGGCCCAAGGGGTGAATCCTACGAGCAGTACTTC.

J is TRBJ2-7 and V is TRBV10-3; 9 bases are shared with TRBD1. Germline lookup yields CDR1 ENHRY and CDR2 SYGVKD. J gave up 2 bases and V 4 bases, and 0 bases lay outside the gene matches. This CDR3 spans 13 amino acids. The CDR3 DNA reads TGTGCCATCAGTGGACAGGGGGCCTACGAGCAGTACTTC. Translation gives CAISGQGAYEQYF.

The chain employs TRBV29-1 and TRBJ2-7; tentative D call: TRBD2 (5 bases). The germline CDR1 and CDR2 sequences are SQVTM and ANQGSEA. The CDR3 totals 11 residues. The V and J ends lost 8 bases and 4 bases respectively, with 12 bases between them. DNA of the CDR3: TGCAGCATAACTAGTGGGTACGAGCAGTACTTC. Residues: CSITSGYEQYF.

The chain joins TRBV9 to TRBJ1-1; D may be TRBD1 (6 bases). Germline V gene sequence: CDR1 SGDLS, CDR2 YYNGEE. The CDR3 has 17 residues. V was trimmed by 4 bases and J by 1 base, leaving 20 bases between them. Written as DNA, the CDR3 is TGTGCCAGCAGCCAATCGATCTCGGACAGACGGAACACTGAAGCTTTCTTT. Translated, it gives CASSQSISDRRNTEAFF.

This clonotype was observed many times. This chain uses TRBV6-2 or TRBV6-3 with TRBJ1-5, with D hard to call. Germline-derived CDR1 and CDR2 are MNHEY and SVGEGT. V was trimmed by 1 base and J by 0 bases, leaving 4 bases between them. The CDR3 is 14 amino acids. The CDR3 sequence: CASSYYISNQPQHF. The CDR3 region has the DNA TGTGCCAGCAGTTACTACATTAGCAATCAGCCCCAGCATTTT.

This clonotype was seen repeatedly, ten times or more. The V call is TRBV5-1, the J call TRBJ2-5; TRBD1 is a possible D gene (6 bases). This CDR3 region has 15 residues. Trimming stripped 1 base from V and 4 bases from J, with 14 bases between. CDR1 and CDR2 (germline): SGHRS, YFSETQ. Written as DNA, the CDR3 is TGCGCCAGCAGCTTGTTATCAGGGGCGAGAGAGACCCAGTACTTC. This translates into CASSLLSGARETQYF.

Many counts were recorded for this clonotype. The chain is built from TRBV20-1 and TRBJ2-7; either TRBD1 or TRBD2 may supply D (6 bases each). Germline V CDR1 and CDR2: DFQATT, SNEGSKA (reference sequence). V dropped 5 bases and J dropped 8 bases, with 10 bases sitting between them. The CDR3 is 10 amino acids. For the CDR3, the DNA is TGCAGTGCTGGGGGGCCAAAGCAGTACTTC. Its translation: CSAGGPKQYF.

This rearrangement joins TRBV25-1 to TRBJ1-1; D uncertain. This CDR3 contains 12 residues. The V end lost 6 bases, the J end lost 10 bases, and 15 bases lay between the germline ends. The germline CDR1 and CDR2 sequences are MGHDK and SYGVNS. The CDR3 DNA reads as TGTGCCAGCAGCCATCCCAGAGGTGGAGCTTTCTTT. Amino acid sequence: CASSHPRGGAFF.

This clonotype was counted many times. This chain uses TRBV12-3 or TRBV12-4 with TRBJ2-7, with a weak D call TRBD1 (7 bases). V was pared by 0 bases and J by 7 bases, with 28 bases between. This CDR3 contains 19 residues. CDR3 in amino acids: CASSLAGDSLLLTRGEQYF. CDR3 DNA: TGTGCCAGCAGTTTAGCTGGGGACAGCCTGCTCCTCACTCGGGGGGAGCAGTACTTC.

As for this clonotype: A much larger clonotype is one base distant, so this may be a read error. Since no conserved phenylalanine or tryptophan closes the CDR3, a read error is the likely cause. The genes are TRBV7-9 and TRBJ1-1, with D maybe TRBD1 (6 bases). V dropped 5 bases and J dropped 0 bases, with 13 bases sitting between them. The CDR3 covers 15 residues. CDR1 and CDR2 (germline): SEHNR, FQNEAQ (reference sequence). The CDR3 region is CASSPEGVMNTEAFL. The DNA of the CDR3 is TGTGCCAGCAGCCCAGAGGGGGTCATGAACACTGAAGCTTTCCTT.

The chain has TRBV7-9 and TRBJ2-6; 9 bases align to TRBD1. This CDR3 contains 17 residues. Germline CDR1 SEHNR, CDR2 FQNEAQ (reference sequence). V lost 2 bases, J lost 3 bases, and 5 bases stayed unmatched. Written as DNA, the CDR3 is TGTGCCAGCAGCTTATGGACAGGGGTGGTTGGGGCCAACGTCCTGACTTTC. Amino acid sequence: CASSLWTGVVGANVLTF.

There are many counts of this clonotype. The chain links TRBV29-1 to TRBJ2-6, with 8 bases matching TRBD1. This CDR3 is 17 amino acids long. Trimming at V came to 3 bases and at J to 2 bases, leaving 9 bases not matched to a gene. Looked up from germline, CDR1 is SQVTM and CDR2 is ANQGSEA. In nucleotides, the CDR3 is TGCAGCGTTGAGTTAGAGGACAGGGACACTGGGGCCAACGTCCTGACTTTC. Its translation is CSVELEDRDTGANVLTF.

On this clonotype: This sequence may be a read error, since a much larger clone differs from it by one base. V gene TRBV5-4 combines with J gene TRBJ2-7; D is perhaps TRBD1 (5 bases). The CDR3 covers 14 residues. Germline CDR1 is SGHNT and CDR2 is YYREEE (reference sequence). Trimming took off 3 bases at V and 4 bases at J, with 14 bases between the two ends. For the CDR3, the DNA is TGTGCCAGCAGCTCGAGCGCAGGGCAGTACGAGCAGTACTTC. This codes for CASSSSAGQYEQYF.

The chain recombines TRBV30 with TRBJ1-1; weak D call: TRBD1 (6 bases). Trimming took off 0 bases at V and 4 bases at J, with 12 bases between the two ends. From germline, CDR1 is GTSNPN and CDR2 SVGIG (reference sequence). This CDR3 region has 14 residues. The CDR3, as DNA: TGTGCCTGGAGTGTAAGGGGGAGGTTCACTGAAGCTTTCTTT. Residues: CAWSVRGRFTEAFF.

The chain couples TRBV10-3 to TRBJ2-3, with TRBD2 matching over 10 bases. V gave up 4 bases and J gave up 2 bases; unmatched junction bases: 3. This CDR3 contains 15 residues. Germline V gene lookup returns CDR1 ENHRY and CDR2 SYGVKD. In DNA form, the CDR3 reads TGTGCCATCAGTGGGACTAGCGGTTACACAGATACGCAGTATTTT. Protein sequence: CAISGTSGYTDTQYF.

This clonotype has at least ten counts. This rearrangement joins TRBV6-5 to TRBJ1-5, with a tentative D call TRBD1 (5 bases). Trimming pared 0 bases from V and 5 bases from J, leaving 11 bases between. CDR3 length: 15 amino acids. The germline gives CDR1 MNHEY, CDR2 SVGAGI. The CDR3: CASSYSRWGDQPQHF. CDR3 nucleotides: TGTGCCAGCAGTTACTCGAGGTGGGGGGATCAGCCCCAGCATTTT.

This clonotype has ten or more counts. The chain carries TRBV5-4 and TRBJ1-6; 7 bases agree with TRBD1. There are 16 residues in the CDR3. Germline V gene sequence: CDR1 SGHNT, CDR2 YYREEE (reference sequence). Trimming removed 4 bases from V and 3 bases from J; junction bases left unmatched: 7. The CDR3 DNA reads as TGTGCCAGCAGCCTAGGAGGGGGCGGCTATAATTCACCCCTCCACTTT. This translates into CASSLGGGGYNSPLHF. Full variable domain (rest looked up from reference TRBV5-4 and TRBJ1-6): ETGVTQSPTHLIKTRGQQVTLRCSSQSGHNTVSWYQQALGQGPQFIFQYYREEENGRGNFPPRFSGLQFPNYSSELNVNALELDDSALYLCASSLGGGGYNSPLHFGNGTRLTVT.

This clonotype turned up a few times. This CDR3 is CASSPAGFPYEQYF. CDR3 DNA: TGTGCCAGCAGCCCGGCGGGGTTTCCCTACGAGCAGTACTTC. The rearrangement joins TRBV11-2 to TRBJ2-7; possible D gene TRBD2, 6 bases. Germline assignment: CDR1 SGHAT and CDR2 FQNNGV. Trimming left V 5 bases short and J 2 bases short, with 13 bases between. CDR3 length: 14 residues.